The rows below give T cell receptor beta chains drawn from one sample of a study of breast tumors, draining lymph nodes, adjacent tissues. TCRdb fed the multiplex PCR reads into MiXCR, producing one record per CDR3 protein. The data hold 190,000 or so distinct CDR3 sequences, with over 25% observed a single time. The sequenced sample consisted of axillary lymph node tissue. Receptors originate from a female donor with breast cancer. Some clones in this sample may be carry-over from other donors' samples. Each CDR3 is given with its conserved first and last residue. The D gene is left open where the match is weak. The size entry is marked missing in some rows and otherwise reads once, few, many or a size class.

v_gene: TRBV25-1
j_gene: TRBJ2-1
abundance: many
len: 16
d_gene: TRBD2
CDR3aa: CASSEWGGIGYNEQFF
CDR3nt: TGTGCCAGCAGTGAATGGGGGGGAATCGGATACAATGAGCAGTTCTTC

v_gene: TRBV5-5
j_gene: TRBJ1-4
abundance: -
len: 14
d_gene: -
CDR3aa: CASSLVQGGEKLFF
CDR3nt: TGCGCCAGCAGCCTGGTACAGGGTGGTGAAAAACTGTTTTTT

v_gene: TRBV11-2
j_gene: TRBJ2-7
abundance: many
len: 16
d_gene: -
CDR3aa: CASSDSWGQAAYEQYF
CDR3nt: TGTGCCAGCAGCGATTCGTGGGGGCAGGCTGCCTACGAGCAGTACTTC

v_gene: TRBV6-5
j_gene: TRBJ2-1
abundance: -
len: 17
d_gene: TRBD1
CDR3aa: CASSLGTAYTRGNEQFF
CDR3nt: TGTGCCAGCAGTCTGGGGACAGCTTATACTCGAGGCAATGAGCAGTTCTTC

v_gene: TRBV20-1
j_gene: TRBJ2-6
abundance: many
len: 18
d_gene: -
CDR3aa: CSARGRGRGSSGANVLTF
CDR3nt: TGCAGTGCTAGAGGGAGGGGCAGGGGATCCTCTGGGGCCAACGTCCTGACTTTC

v_gene: TRBV5-1
j_gene: TRBJ2-5
abundance: few
len: 14
d_gene: -
CDR3aa: CASSHRTQQDTQYF
CDR3nt: TGCGCCAGCAGCCATCGAACTCAACAGGACACCCAGTACTTC

v_gene: TRBV5-8
j_gene: TRBJ2-3
abundance: many
len: 16
d_gene: TRBD2
CDR3aa: CASSVTSGGITDTQYF
CDR3nt: TGTGCCAGCAGCGTGACTAGCGGGGGGATCACAGATACGCAGTATTTT

v_gene: TRBV6-5
j_gene: TRBJ2-1
abundance: many
len: 13
d_gene: -
CDR3aa: CASTLFRGDEQFF
CDR3nt: TGTGCCAGCACCCTCTTCCGCGGCGATGAGCAGTTCTTC

v_gene: TRBV4-2
j_gene: TRBJ1-2
abundance: many
len: 15
d_gene: -
CDR3aa: CASSQGGAQVYGYTF
CDR3nt: TGTGCCAGCAGCCAGGGGGGTGCCCAGGTCTATGGCTACACCTTC

v_gene: TRBV3-1
j_gene: TRBJ1-6
abundance: many
len: 16
d_gene: TRBD1
CDR3aa: CASSQDLGTGNSPLHF
CDR3nt: TGTGCCAGCAGCCAAGATTTAGGGACAGGGAATTCACCCCTCCACTTT

v_gene: TRBV5-4
j_gene: TRBJ1-2
abundance: many
len: 14
d_gene: TRBD1
CDR3aa: CASSLDRGLNGYTF
CDR3nt: TGTGCCAGCAGCCTTGACAGGGGGCTAAATGGCTACACCTTC

v_gene: TRBV7-8
j_gene: TRBJ1-2
abundance: many
len: 17
d_gene: -
CDR3aa: CASSLLTQGGGLGGYTF
CDR3nt: TGTGCCAGCAGCTTACTTACACAGGGAGGGGGTTTGGGTGGCTACACCTTC

v_gene: TRBV30
j_gene: TRBJ2-3
abundance: many
len: 14
d_gene: TRBD2
CDR3aa: CAWSVFGGTDTQYF
CDR3nt: TGTGCCTGGAGTGTCTTCGGGGGGACAGATACGCAGTATTTT

v_gene: TRBV7-2
j_gene: TRBJ1-5
abundance: many
len: 15
d_gene: TRBD1
CDR3aa: CASSLAYRGGQPQHF
CDR3nt: TGTGCCAGCAGCTTAGCGTACAGGGGAGGACAGCCCCAGCATTTT

v_gene: TRBV7-9
j_gene: TRBJ1-4
abundance: -
len: 10
d_gene: -
CDR3aa: CAAGRGKLFF
CDR3nt: TGTGCCGCAGGGAGGGGAAAACTGTTTTTT

v_gene: TRBV4-2
j_gene: TRBJ2-2
abundance: many
len: 14
d_gene: -
CDR3aa: CASSQDLHTGELFF
CDR3nt: TGTGCCAGCAGCCAAGATTTGCACACCGGGGAGCTGTTTTTT

v_gene: TRBV20-1
j_gene: TRBJ2-7
abundance: medium-sized
len: 12
d_gene: -
CDR3aa: CSAPGPSYEQYF
CDR3nt: TGCAGTGCTCCGGGACCGAGCTACGAGCAGTACTTC

v_gene: TRBV20-1
j_gene: TRBJ2-1
abundance: many
len: 13
d_gene: TRBD2
CDR3aa: CSQLAKTSNEQFF
CDR3nt: TGCAGTCAACTAGCGAAGACTTCCAATGAGCAGTTCTTC

v_gene: TRBV11-2
j_gene: TRBJ2-3
abundance: many
len: 17
d_gene: -
CDR3aa: CASSHAPAGASTDTQYF
CDR3nt: TGTGCCAGCAGCCATGCACCCGCCGGGGCTAGCACAGATACGCAGTATTTT

v_gene: TRBV19
j_gene: TRBJ1-4
abundance: many
len: 14
d_gene: -
CDR3aa: CASSARFTSEKLFF
CDR3nt: TGTGCCAGTAGTGCCCGATTTACATCTGAAAAACTGTTTTTT